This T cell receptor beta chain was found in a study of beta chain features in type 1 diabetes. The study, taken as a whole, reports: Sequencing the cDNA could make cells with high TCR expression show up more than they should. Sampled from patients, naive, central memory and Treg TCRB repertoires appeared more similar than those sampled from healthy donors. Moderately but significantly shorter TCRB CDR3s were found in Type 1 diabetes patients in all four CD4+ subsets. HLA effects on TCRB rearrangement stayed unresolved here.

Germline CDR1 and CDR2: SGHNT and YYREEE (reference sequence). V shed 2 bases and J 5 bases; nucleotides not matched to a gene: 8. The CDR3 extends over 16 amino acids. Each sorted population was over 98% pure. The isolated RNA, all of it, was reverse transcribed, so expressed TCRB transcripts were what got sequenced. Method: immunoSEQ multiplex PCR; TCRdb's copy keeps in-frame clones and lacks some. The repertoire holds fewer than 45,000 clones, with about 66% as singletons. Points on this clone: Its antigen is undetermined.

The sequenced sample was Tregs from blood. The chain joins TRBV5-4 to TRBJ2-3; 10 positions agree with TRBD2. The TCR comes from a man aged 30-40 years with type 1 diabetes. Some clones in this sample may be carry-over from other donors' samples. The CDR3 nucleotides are TGTGCCAGCAGCTTAATGAGCGGGGGGGCTGTAGATACGCAGTATTTT. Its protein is CASSLMSGGAVDTQYF.